These 2 T cell receptor beta chains were all obtained from the same sample, sequenced in a study of blood T cell repertoires in COVID-19 (dated by TCRdb to 2019 to 2021). Library construction relied on the immunoSEQ multiplex PCR assay. TCRdb retrieved this table from immuneACCESS and kept in-frame rearrangements only. Not all clones are present; in checked studies, unresolved V genes account for under half, and no reason is known for the remainder. This sample holds about 54,000 clones; around 83% were observed only once. The ten largest clones capture approximately 6.3% of the sample. Material: peripheral blood. The receptors derive from a human donor in a cohort sampled during active or convalescent COVID-19.

V gene TRBV24-1 combines with J gene TRBJ2-3; TRBD1 aligns across 7 bases. The V gene's germline CDR1 is KGHDR and CDR2 SFDVKD. V trimming: 5 bases; J trimming: 0 bases; junction bases outside the gene matches: 1. The CDR3 totals 14 residues. The CDR3 reads CATSGDSSTDTQYF. CDR3 bases: TGTGCCACCAGTGGGGACAGCAGCACAGATACGCAGTATTTT.

The chain carries TRBV13 and TRBJ1-3; D gene ambiguous. CDR1 and CDR2 (germline): PRHDT, FYEKMQ (reference sequence). This CDR3 contains 14 residues. V lost 3 bases and J 8 bases, leaving 14 bases between the germline ends. As DNA, the CDR3 is TGTGCCAGCAGCTTTCGTGCCTCCCGGGACACCATATATTTT. Protein product: CASSFRASRDTIYF.